This entry lists 9 T cell receptor beta chains sequenced from one sample in a study of CD8 T cells in ankylosing spondylitis. Each CDR3 protein gets one entry after TCRdb re-called the 5' RACE reads with MiXCR. The sample yields about 39,000 distinct CDR3 sequences, 2.5% to 3.5% seen once. The sequencing sample was made of blood, either unsorted or a sorted T cell fraction (not recorded which). The origin of the receptors is a male donor with ankylosing spondylitis or in good health (not recorded which).

This clonotype was recorded at least ten times. The V and J genes are TRBV9 and TRBJ2-1; 12 bases agree with TRBD2. The CDR3 covers 16 residues. The germline V gene has CDR1 SGDLS and CDR2 YYNGEE. V trimming: 0 bases; J trimming: 10 bases; junction bases outside the gene matches: 8. This CDR3 reads CASSVALAGGPREQFF. DNA of the CDR3: TGTGCCAGCAGCGTAGCCCTAGCGGGAGGGCCCCGGGAGCAGTTCTTC. The whole variable domain, filled in from reference TRBV9 and TRBJ2-1, reads DSGVTQTPKHLITATGQRVTLRCSPRSGDLSVYWYQQSLDQGLQFLIQYYNGEERAKGNILERFSAQQFPDLHSELNLSSLELGDSALYFCASSVALAGGPREQFFGPGTRLTVL.

This clonotype came up many times. The V gene is TRBV9, the J gene TRBJ2-5; possibly TRBD1 for D (6 bases). Trimming pared 5 bases from V and 5 bases from J, leaving 19 bases between. Germline V CDR1 and CDR2: SGDLS, YYNGEE. There are 15 residues in the CDR3. The CDR3 region is CASSDKQGLGETQYF. The CDR3 DNA sequence: TGTGCCAGCAGTGACAAACAGGGTCTTGGGGAGACCCAGTACTTC.

In its sample, this clonotype was seen many times. This chain joins TRBV9 and TRBJ1-2; maybe TRBD1 (6 bases). Deletions cut 3 bases from V and 8 bases from J, with 17 bases between. Germline CDR1 SGDLS, CDR2 YYNGEE. The CDR3 has 14 residues. This chain's CDR3 is CASSGGQPSAGYTF. CDR3 sequence (DNA): TGTGCCAGCAGCGGTGGACAGCCGTCGGCGGGCTACACCTTC.

This clonotype was seen ten or more times. The chain is built from TRBV9 and TRBJ2-3; TRBD2 might be the D (5 bases). This CDR3 comprises 15 residues. The germline CDR1 and CDR2 sequences are SGDLS and YYNGEE. The V and J ends lost 1 base and 6 bases respectively, with 15 bases between them. The CDR3 nucleotides are TGTGCCAGCAGCGTACATTCGGGGTTACCCGATACGCAGTATTTT. Protein product: CASSVHSGLPDTQYF.

This clonotype was recorded many times. The genes are TRBV9 and TRBJ2-2; weak D call: TRBD2 (6 bases). The CDR3 covers 12 residues. The V gene lost 4 bases and the J gene lost 7 bases, with 8 bases spanning the gap. The germline V gene encodes CDR1 SGDLS and CDR2 YYNGEE. In nucleotides, the CDR3 is TGTGCCAGCAGCAAAGCGGGCGGGGAGCTGTTTTTT. Residues: CASSKAGGELFF.

This clonotype came up many times. The chain is built from TRBV9 and TRBJ1-4, with 8 bases that match TRBD1. CDR1 SGDLS and CDR2 YYNGEE come from the germline V gene. CDR3 size: 16 residues. The trim removed 2 bases at V and 0 bases at J, leaving 3 bases unmatched. Here the CDR3 DNA reads TGTGCCAGCAGCGTCGGGACAGGTGCAACTAATGAAAAACTGTTTTTT. It codes for CASSVGTGATNEKLFF.

This clonotype was observed many times. This chain connects TRBV9 to TRBJ2-3; D possibly corresponds to TRBD2 (6 bases). This CDR3 comprises 16 residues. Trimming shortened V by 0 bases and J by 2 bases, and 13 bases separated the two germline ends. Germline loops: CDR1 SGDLS, CDR2 YYNGEE. DNA of the CDR3: TGTGCCAGCAGCGTAGGTCCAGCGGGTAACACAGATACGCAGTATTTT. Protein product: CASSVGPAGNTDTQYF.

This clonotype was observed at least ten times. J is TRBJ1-3 and V is TRBV9, with D possibly being TRBD1 (5 bases). Germline CDR1 reads SGDLS; CDR2 reads YYNGEE. The V gene lost 0 bases and the J gene lost 0 bases, with 10 bases spanning the gap. The CDR3 is made up of 16 amino acids. CDR3 DNA: TGTGCCAGCAGCGTAGCTACCCAGGGCTCTGGAAACACCATATATTTT. It specifies CASSVATQGSGNTIYF.

This clonotype came up many times. This chain uses TRBV9 with TRBJ2-2, with 9 bases fitting TRBD2. Looked up from germline, CDR1 is SGDLS and CDR2 is YYNGEE. The V segment lost 4 bases and the J segment 4 bases; nucleotides outside the gene matches: 11. The CDR3 consists of 17 residues. CDR3 sequence (DNA): TGTGCCAGCAGCTTAACACAGGCGGGGGGGAGCACCGGGGAGCTGTTTTTT. Translating gives CASSLTQAGGSTGELFF.